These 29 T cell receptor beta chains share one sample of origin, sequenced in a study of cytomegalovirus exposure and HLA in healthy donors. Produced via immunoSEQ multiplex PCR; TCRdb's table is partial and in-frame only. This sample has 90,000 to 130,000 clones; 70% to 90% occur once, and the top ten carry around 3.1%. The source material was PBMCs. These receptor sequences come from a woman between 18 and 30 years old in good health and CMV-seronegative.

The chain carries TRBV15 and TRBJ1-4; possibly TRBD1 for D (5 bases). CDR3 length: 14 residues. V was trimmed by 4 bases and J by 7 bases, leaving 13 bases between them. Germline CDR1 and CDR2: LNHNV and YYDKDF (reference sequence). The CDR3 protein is CATSNRQGGEKLFF. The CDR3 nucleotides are TGTGCCACCAGCAACCGCCAGGGAGGTGAAAAACTGTTTTTT.

For the CDR3, the DNA is TGCAGCGTAGGCGGGACTAGCGGGGACTCTAGCACAGATACGCAGTATTTT. It yields the protein CSVGGTSGDSSTDTQYF. The genes are TRBV29-1 and TRBJ2-3, with 13 bases matching TRBD2. V lost 6 bases and J lost 0; bases outside the gene matches: 9. This CDR3 is 17 amino acids long. Per germline, CDR1 SQVTM and CDR2 ANQGSEA.

Written as DNA, the CDR3 is TGTGCCAGCAGTGTTTTGCGGACAGGGGAAAATTTGAACACTGAAGCTTTCTTT. Translated: CASSVLRTGENLNTEAFF. The chain links TRBV2 to TRBJ1-1, with 9 bases that match TRBD1. The CDR3 has 18 amino acids. The germline V gene encodes CDR1 SNHLY and CDR2 FYNNEI. Losses at the gene ends were 4 bases for V and 0 bases for J; bases not matched to a gene: 12.

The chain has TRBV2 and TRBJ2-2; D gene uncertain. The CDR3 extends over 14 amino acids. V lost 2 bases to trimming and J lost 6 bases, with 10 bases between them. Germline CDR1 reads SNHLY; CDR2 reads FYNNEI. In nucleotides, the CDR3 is TGTGCCAGCAGTGAATCGAGAGGTGCCGGGGAGCTGTTTTTT. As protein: CASSESRGAGELFF.

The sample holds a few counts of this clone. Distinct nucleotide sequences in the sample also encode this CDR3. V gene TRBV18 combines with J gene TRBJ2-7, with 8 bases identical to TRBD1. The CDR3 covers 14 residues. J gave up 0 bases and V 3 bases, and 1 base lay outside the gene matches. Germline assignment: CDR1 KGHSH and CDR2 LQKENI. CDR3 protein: CASSPGTGSYEQYF. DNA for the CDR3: TGTGCCAGCTCACCGGGGACAGGCTCCTACGAGCAGTACTTC.

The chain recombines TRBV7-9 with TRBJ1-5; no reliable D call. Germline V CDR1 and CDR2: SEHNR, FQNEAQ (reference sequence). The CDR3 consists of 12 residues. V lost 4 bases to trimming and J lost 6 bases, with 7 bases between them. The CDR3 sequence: CASSSGGQPQHF. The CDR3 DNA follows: TGTGCCAGCAGCTCCGGTGGTCAGCCCCAGCATTTT.

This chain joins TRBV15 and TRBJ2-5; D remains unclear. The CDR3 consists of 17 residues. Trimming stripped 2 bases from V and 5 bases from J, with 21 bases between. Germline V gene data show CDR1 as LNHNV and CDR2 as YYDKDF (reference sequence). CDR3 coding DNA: TGTGCCACCAGCAGACAGCTCCTGAGCGCCGTTTCGGAGACCCAGTACTTC. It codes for CATSRQLLSAVSETQYF.

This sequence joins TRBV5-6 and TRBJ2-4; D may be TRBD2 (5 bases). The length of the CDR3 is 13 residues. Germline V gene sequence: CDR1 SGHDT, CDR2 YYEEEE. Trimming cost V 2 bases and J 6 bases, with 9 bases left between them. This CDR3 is CASSLVEGNIQYF. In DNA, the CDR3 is TGTGCCAGCAGCTTAGTTGAGGGAAACATTCAGTACTTC.

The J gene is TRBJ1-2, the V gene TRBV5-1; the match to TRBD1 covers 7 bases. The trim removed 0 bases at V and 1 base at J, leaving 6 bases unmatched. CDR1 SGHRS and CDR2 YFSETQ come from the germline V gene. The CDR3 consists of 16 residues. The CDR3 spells CASSLDPGQLNYGYTF. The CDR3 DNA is TGCGCCAGCAGCTTGGACCCGGGACAGCTTAACTATGGCTACACCTTC.

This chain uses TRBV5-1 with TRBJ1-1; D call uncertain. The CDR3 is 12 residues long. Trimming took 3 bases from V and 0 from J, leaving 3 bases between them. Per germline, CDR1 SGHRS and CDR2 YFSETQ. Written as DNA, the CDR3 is TGCGCCAGCAGCTCGGTGAACACTGAAGCTTTCTTT. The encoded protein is CASSSVNTEAFF.

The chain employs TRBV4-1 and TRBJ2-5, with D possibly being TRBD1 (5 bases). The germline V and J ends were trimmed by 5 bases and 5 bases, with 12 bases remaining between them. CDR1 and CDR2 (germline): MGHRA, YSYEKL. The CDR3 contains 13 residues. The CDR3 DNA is TGCGCCAGCAGCAAAGGGGCGCTGGAGACCCAGTACTTC. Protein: CASSKGALETQYF.

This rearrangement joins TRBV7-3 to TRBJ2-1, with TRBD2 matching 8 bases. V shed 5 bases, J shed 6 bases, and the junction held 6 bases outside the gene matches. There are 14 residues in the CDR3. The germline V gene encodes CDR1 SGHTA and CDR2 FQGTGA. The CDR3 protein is CASSPSGGVNEQFF. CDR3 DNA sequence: TGTGCCAGCAGCCCCTCCGGGGGGGTCAATGAGCAGTTCTTC.

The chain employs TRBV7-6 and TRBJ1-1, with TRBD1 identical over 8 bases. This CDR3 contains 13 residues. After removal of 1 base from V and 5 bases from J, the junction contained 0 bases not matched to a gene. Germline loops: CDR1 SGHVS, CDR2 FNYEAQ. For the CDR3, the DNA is TGTGCCAGCAGCTTAGGACAGGGGACTGAAGCTTTCTTT. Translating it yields CASSLGQGTEAFF. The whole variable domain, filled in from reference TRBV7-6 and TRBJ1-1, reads GAGVSQSPRYKVTKRGQDVALRCDPISGHVSLYWYRQALGQGPEFLTYFNYEAQQDKSGLPNDRFSAERPEGSISTLTIQRTEQRDSAMYRCASSLGQGTEAFFGQGTRLTVV.

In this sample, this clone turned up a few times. The CDR3 DNA follows: TGTGCCAGCAGCCCGACTAGTCTCGGGGGAACCCAGTACTTC. Protein sequence: CASSPTSLGGTQYF. The chain uses TRBV25-1 and TRBJ2-5; D is possibly TRBD2 (6 bases). CDR1 and CDR2 from the germline V gene are MGHDK and SYGVNS. Trimming pared 6 bases from V and 8 bases from J, leaving 19 bases between. The CDR3 totals 14 residues.

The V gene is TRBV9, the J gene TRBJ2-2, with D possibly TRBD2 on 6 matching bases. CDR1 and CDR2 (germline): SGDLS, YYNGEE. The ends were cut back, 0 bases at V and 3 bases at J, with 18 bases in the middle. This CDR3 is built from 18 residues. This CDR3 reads CASSVVEGSKLYTGELFF. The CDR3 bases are TGTGCCAGCAGCGTAGTGGAGGGGTCGAAATTATACACCGGGGAGCTGTTTTTT.

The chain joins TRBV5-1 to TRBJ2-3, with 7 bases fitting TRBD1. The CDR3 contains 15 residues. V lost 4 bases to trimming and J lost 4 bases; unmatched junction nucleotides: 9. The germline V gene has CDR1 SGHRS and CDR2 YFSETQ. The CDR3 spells CASSQQGPRADTQYF. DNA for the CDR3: TGCGCCAGCAGCCAACAGGGGCCGAGGGCAGATACGCAGTATTTT.

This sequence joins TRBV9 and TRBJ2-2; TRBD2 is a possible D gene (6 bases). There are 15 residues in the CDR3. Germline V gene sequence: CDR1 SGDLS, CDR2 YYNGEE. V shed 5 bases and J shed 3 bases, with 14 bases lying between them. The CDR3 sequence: CASSPVAGYTGELFF. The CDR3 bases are TGTGCCAGCAGTCCGGTGGCGGGATACACCGGGGAGCTGTTTTTT.

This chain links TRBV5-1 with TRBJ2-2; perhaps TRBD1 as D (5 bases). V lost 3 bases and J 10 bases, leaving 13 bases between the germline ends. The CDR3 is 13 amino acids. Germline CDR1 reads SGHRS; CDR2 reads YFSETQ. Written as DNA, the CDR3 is TGCGCCAGCAGCTCCAGGGCATGGGAGGAGCTGTTTTTT. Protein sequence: CASSSRAWEELFF.

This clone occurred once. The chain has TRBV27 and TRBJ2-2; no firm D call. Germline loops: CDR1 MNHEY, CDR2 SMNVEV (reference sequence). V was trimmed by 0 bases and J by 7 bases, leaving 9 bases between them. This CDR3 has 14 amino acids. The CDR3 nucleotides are TGTGCCAGCAGTTTATCGGCCTTTAACGGGGAGCTGTTTTTT. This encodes CASSLSAFNGELFF.

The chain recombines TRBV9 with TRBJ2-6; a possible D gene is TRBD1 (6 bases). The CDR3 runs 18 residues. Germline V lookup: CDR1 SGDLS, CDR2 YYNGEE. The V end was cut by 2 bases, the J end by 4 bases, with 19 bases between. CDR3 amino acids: CASSVNRGQVFGANVLTF. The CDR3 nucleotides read TGTGCCAGCAGCGTGAATCGGGGACAAGTGTTCGGGGCCAACGTCCTGACTTTC. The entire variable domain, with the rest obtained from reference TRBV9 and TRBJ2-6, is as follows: DSGVTQTPKHLITATGQRVTLRCSPRSGDLSVYWYQQSLDQGLQFLIQYYNGEERAKGNILERFSAQQFPDLHSELNLSSLELGDSALYFCASSVNRGQVFGANVLTFGAGSRLTVL.

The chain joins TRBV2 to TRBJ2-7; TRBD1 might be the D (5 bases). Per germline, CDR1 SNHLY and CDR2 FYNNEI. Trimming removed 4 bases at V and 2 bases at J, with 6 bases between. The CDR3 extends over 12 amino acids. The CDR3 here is CASSATAYEQYF. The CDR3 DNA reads TGTGCCAGCAGTGCGACAGCCTACGAGCAGTACTTC.

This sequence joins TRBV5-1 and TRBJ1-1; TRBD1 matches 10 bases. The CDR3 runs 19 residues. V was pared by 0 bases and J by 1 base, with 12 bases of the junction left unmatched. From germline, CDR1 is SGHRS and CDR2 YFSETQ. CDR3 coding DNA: TGCGCCAGCAGCTTGGCCTCCGGGACAGGGGTCAAACCGAACACTGAAGCTTTCTTT. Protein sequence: CASSLASGTGVKPNTEAFF.

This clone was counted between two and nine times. CDR3 sequence reads: CAWSVASGVQHF. The CDR3 coding sequence is TGTGCCTGGAGTGTAGCCTCGGGTGTCCAGCATTTT. J is TRBJ1-5 and V is TRBV30; D is uncertain. With 0 bases removed from V and 12 bases from J, the gap between germline ends came to 12 bases. The CDR3 has 12 residues. Germline V gene lookup returns CDR1 GTSNPN and CDR2 SVGIG (reference sequence).

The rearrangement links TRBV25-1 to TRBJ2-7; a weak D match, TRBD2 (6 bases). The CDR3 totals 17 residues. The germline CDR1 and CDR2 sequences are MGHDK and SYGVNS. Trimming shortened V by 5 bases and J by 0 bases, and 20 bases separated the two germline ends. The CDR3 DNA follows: TGTGCCAGCAGTACTAGTATAGGGGACTCAAGCTCCTACGAGCAGTACTTC. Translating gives CASSTSIGDSSSYEQYF.

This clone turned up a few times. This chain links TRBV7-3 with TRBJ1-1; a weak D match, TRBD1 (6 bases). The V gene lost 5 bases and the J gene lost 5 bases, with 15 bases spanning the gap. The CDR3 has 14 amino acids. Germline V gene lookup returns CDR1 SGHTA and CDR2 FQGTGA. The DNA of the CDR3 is TGTGCCAGCAGCCCCCTGGGGGGGGCGACTGAAGCTTTCTTT. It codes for CASSPLGGATEAFF.

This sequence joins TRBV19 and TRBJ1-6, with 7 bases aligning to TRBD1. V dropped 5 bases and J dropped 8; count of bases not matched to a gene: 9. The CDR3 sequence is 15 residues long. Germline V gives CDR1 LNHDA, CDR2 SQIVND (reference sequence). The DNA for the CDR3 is TGTGCCAGTAGTTCCAGACAGGGATTCTATTCACCCCTCCACTTT. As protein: CASSSRQGFYSPLHF.

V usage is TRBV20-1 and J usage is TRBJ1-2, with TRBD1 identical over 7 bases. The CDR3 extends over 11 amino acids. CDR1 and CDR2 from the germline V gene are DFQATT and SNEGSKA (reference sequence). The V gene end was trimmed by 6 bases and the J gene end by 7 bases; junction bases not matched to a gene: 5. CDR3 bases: TGCAGTGCCCCGGGACAGTTTGGCTACACCTTC. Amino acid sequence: CSAPGQFGYTF.

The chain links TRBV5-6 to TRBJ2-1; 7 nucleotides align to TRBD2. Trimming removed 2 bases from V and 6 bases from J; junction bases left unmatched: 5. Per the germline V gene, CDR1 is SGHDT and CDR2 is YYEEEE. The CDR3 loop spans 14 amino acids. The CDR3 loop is CASSFGTTTNEQFF. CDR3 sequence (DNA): TGTGCCAGCAGCTTCGGGACTACCACCAATGAGCAGTTCTTC.

CDR3 region: CSVEEGEGPQRYGYTF. The CDR3 DNA reads TGCAGCGTTGAAGAGGGGGAGGGGCCCCAGAGGTATGGCTACACCTTC. The J gene is TRBJ1-2, the V gene TRBV29-1, with a tentative D call TRBD1 (5 bases). Germline V gives CDR1 SQVTM, CDR2 ANQGSEA. The V end lost 0 bases, the J end lost 5 bases, and 19 bases lay between the germline ends. The CDR3 has 16 amino acids.